Included here is one TCR beta chain sequence, with context. The target of this receptor is not known. Since a much larger clone is just one base distant, this may be a read error. Stable Graves' hyperthyroidism was defined as no progression to ophthalmopathy during 18 months of follow-up. Hyperthyroidism patients were newly diagnosed, had a disease duration of under 2 months, and were aged 18 to 65 years. Patients with uncontrolled infections, other autoimmune diseases, pregnancy or lactation were excluded. Clinical symptoms, serum thyroxine and TRAb, thyroid ultrasound, and orbital computed tomography formed the basis for the diagnoses. PBMCs were isolated from roughly 10 ml of fresh peripheral blood by Ficoll-Paque density gradient centrifugation. Total RNA was extracted with Trizol reagent, and quality was checked on an Agilent 2100 Bioanalyzer. The entry originates in a study of T cells in Graves' hyperthyroidism and ophthalmopathy (dated by TCRdb to between 2017 and 2020). The study in broad terms: Peripheral blood samples were taken at the time of initial diagnosis, prior to any treatment. Following sampling, methimazole starting at 30 mg daily was given to hyperthyroidism patients, and high-dose intravenous methylprednisolone was given to ophthalmopathy patients. TCR Vbeta CDR3 sequencing of 120 to 150 peripheral blood samples (over 40 ophthalmopathy, about 75 hyperthyroidism and about 17 progressor patients) is reported in the paper. In addition, the study compared T-cell repertoires in thyroid tissue and in blood from six Graves' hyperthyroidism patients. Prospective prediction of ophthalmopathy was tested in an independent validation cohort of 18 to 20 hyperthyroidism patients and roughly 16 patients who later progressed to ophthalmopathy. TCR V-J signatures able to tell the groups apart were searched for in a discovery cohort of some 97 patients, of whom fewer than 45 had Graves' ophthalmopathy and more than 55 had stable Graves' hyperthyroidism. The 100 or so discovery patients were randomly split 7:3 into training and test sets.

The TCR beta CDR3 regions were amplified from RNA transcripts. The TCR CDR3 was subjected to a first round of RT-PCR using the HTBI primer set and the Qiagen OneStep RT-PCR kit. A second multiplex PCR round built the libraries, followed by size selection and purification. Libraries were sequenced paired-end with 100 bp reads on an Illumina HiSeq2000. From the authors' description of their analysis: SOAPnuke was used to process the raw data, removing reads that contained adapters or uncalled bases, had a mean Phred below 15, or lacked an exact match to the constant primer or identifier. COPE v1.2.5 was used to merge high-quality paired reads, and clonotypes were defined as unique nucleotide sequences. MiTCR v1.1 was used to align the clonotypes against IMGT TRBV, TRBD and TRBJ reference segments. The analysis was restricted to V-J combinations with a frequency above 0.0001, which together covered 99.2% of the repertoires. A TCS score was defined as the ratio of F50 (clonal expansion) to E x V (chaos), with BLOSUM62-based TCRdist applied between CDR3 peptides within each V-J. Welch's t-statistics and random forest reduced fewer than 550 V-J features to about 13, which were used in a naive Bayes classifier (R e1071). Clones were called with MiXCR by TCRdb after fastp trimmed the public reads at Q25, and only in-frame beta chains were retained. Under each unique CDR3 protein, matching rows form one entry showing the most common genes and DNA. TCRdb's processing, not the authors', yielded these V and J calls. For this sample there are about 300,000 distinct CDR3 sequences; about 15% appear just once. Roughly 31% of the sample is in the top ten clones.

The study at large found these results: Sample size was not statistically predetermined, and investigators were not blinded to group allocation. In validation, progression to ophthalmopathy was predicted by the model with 65% to 71% sensitivity and 72.22% specificity, a median of 6.5 months before onset. Ophthalmopathy was separated from stable hyperthyroidism by a 13 V-J signature model, with 85% to 90% sensitivity and roughly 81% specificity obtained in cross-validation and 80%/75% obtained in testing. Most expanded thyroid clonotypes (frequency above 0.001) were also found in blood, which suggests that blood repertoires may mirror thyroid immune responses.

Reading from cysteine to phenylalanine, the CDR3 counts 17 amino acids. Of the read, only the CDR3 DNA is kept; its 51 bases are in frame from base 1. Trimming takes 0 bases from V and 5 bases from J, and the germline ends sit 17 bases apart. CDR1 and CDR2 were assigned from the germline V gene (reference sequence) as LGHDT and YNNKEL. Sequencing was performed on blood. This receptor was obtained from a man aged 30 to 39 with Graves' hyperthyroidism. The chain was built from TRBV3-1 and TRBJ2-1; the D gene remains uncertain. The bases are TGTGCCAGCAGCCAAGATCAACTGACAAGGAAAAACAATGAGCAGTTCTTC. Translated, this is CASSQDQLTRKNNEQFF.